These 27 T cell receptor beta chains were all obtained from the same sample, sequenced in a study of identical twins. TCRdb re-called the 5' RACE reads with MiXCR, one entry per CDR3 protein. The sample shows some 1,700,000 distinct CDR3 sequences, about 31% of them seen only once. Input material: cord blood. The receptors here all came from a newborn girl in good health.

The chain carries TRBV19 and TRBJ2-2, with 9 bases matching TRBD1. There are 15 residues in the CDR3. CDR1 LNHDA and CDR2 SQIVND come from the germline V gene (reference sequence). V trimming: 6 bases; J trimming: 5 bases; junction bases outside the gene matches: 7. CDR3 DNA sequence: TGTGCCAGTAGGCCCGGGGACAGGGAGACCGGGGAGCTGTTTTTT. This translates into CASRPGDRETGELFF. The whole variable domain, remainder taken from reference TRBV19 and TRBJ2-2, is DGGITQSPKYLFRKEGQNVTLSCEQNLNHDAMYWYRQDPGQGLRLIYYSQIVNDFQKGDIAEGYSVSREKKESFPLTVTSAQKNPTAFYLCASRPGDRETGELFFGEGSRLTVL.

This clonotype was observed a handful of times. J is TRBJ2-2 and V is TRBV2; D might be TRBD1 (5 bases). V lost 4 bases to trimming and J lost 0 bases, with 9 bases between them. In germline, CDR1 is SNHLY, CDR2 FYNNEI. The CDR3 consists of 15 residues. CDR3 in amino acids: CASSGQLANTGELFF. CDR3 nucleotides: TGTGCCAGCAGTGGACAGCTCGCGAACACCGGGGAGCTGTTTTTT.

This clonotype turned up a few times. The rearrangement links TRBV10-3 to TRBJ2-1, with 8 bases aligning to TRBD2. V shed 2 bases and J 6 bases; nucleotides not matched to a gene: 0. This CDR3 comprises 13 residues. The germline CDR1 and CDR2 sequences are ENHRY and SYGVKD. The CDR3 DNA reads TGTGCCATCAGTGAGAGCGGGAGCAATGAGCAGTTCTTC. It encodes CAISESGSNEQFF.

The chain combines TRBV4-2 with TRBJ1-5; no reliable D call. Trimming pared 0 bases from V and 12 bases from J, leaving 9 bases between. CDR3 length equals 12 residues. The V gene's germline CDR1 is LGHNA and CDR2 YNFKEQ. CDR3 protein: CASSQDRTVQHF. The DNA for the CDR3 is TGTGCCAGCAGCCAAGATAGGACCGTCCAGCATTTT.

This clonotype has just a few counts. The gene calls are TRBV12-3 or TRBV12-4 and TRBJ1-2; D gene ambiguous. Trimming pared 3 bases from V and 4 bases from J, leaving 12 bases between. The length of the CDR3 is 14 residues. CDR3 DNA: TGTGCCAGCAGTTTCAGCAGGCTCCTCTATGGCTACACCTTC. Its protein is CASSFSRLLYGYTF.

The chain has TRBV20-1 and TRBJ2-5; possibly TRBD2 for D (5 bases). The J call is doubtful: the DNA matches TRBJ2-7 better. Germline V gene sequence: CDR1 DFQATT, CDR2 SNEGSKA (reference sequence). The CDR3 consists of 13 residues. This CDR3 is CSARRRTGYEQYF. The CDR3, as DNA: TGCAGTGCTAGACGCCGGACTGGCTACGAGCAGTACTTC.

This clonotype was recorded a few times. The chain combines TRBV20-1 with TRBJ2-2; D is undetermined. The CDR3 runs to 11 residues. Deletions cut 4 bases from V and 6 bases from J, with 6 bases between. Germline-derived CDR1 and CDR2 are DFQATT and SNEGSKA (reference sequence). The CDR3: CSATGAGELFF. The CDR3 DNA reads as TGCAGTGCTACTGGCGCCGGGGAGCTGTTTTTT.

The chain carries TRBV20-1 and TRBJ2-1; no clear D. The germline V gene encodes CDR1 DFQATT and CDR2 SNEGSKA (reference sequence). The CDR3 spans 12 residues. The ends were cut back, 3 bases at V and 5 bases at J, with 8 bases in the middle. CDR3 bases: TGCAGTGCTAGCGTGGAAGACAATGAGCAGTTCTTC. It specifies CSASVEDNEQFF.

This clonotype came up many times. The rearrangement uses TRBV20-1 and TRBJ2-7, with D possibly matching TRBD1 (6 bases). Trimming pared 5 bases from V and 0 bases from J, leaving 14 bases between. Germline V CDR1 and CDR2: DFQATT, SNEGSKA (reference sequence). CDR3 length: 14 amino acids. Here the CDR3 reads CSAGFTGYSYEQYF. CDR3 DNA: TGCAGTGCTGGATTTACAGGGTACTCCTACGAGCAGTACTTC.

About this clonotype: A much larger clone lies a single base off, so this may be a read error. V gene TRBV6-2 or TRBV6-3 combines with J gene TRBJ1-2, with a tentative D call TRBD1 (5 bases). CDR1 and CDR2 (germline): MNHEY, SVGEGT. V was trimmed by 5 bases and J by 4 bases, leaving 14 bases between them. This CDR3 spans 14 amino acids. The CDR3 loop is CASSGRGKSYGYTF. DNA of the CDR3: TGTGCCAGCAGTGGACGGGGGAAGAGCTATGGCTACACCTTC.

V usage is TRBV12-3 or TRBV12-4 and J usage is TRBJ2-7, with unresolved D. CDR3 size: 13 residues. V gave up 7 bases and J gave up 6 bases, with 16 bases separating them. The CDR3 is CASTPRILGEQYF. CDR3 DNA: TGTGCCAGCACCCCAAGGATTTTGGGCGAGCAGTACTTC.

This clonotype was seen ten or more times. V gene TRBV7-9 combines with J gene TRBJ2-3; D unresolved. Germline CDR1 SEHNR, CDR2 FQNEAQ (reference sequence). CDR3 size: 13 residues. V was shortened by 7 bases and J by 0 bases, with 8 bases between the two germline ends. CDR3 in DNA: TGTGCCAGCAACATACTAAGCACAGATACGCAGTATTTT. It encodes CASNILSTDTQYF.

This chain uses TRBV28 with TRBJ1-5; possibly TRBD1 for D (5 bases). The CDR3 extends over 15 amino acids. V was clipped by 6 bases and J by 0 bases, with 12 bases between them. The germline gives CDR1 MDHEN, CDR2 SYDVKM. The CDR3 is CASRRSGLSNQPQHF. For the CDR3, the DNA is TGTGCCAGCAGACGATCAGGGCTTAGCAATCAGCCCCAGCATTTT. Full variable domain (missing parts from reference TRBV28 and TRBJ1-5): DVKVTQSSRYLVKRTGEKVFLECVQDMDHENMFWYRQDPGLGLRLIYFSYDVKMKEKGDIPEGYSVSREKKERFSLILESASTNQTSMYLCASRRSGLSNQPQHFGDGTRLSIL.

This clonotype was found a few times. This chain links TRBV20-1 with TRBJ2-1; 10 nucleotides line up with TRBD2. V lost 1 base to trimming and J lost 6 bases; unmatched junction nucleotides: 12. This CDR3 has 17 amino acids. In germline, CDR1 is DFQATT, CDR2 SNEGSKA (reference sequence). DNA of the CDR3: TGCAGTGCTAGAGTACTAGCGGGACTACCCCGTCCCAATGAGCAGTTCTTC. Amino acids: CSARVLAGLPRPNEQFF.

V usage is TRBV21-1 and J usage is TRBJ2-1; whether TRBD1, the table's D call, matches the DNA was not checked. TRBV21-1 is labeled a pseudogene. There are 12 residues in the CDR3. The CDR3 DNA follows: TGTGCCACCAAAGGGGGATACAATGAGCAGTTCTTC. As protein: CATKGGYNEQFF.

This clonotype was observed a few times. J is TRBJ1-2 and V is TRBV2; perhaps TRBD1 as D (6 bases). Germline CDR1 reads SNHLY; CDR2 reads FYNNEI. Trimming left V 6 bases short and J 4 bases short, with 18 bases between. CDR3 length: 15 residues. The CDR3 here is CASRTTATGTYGYTF. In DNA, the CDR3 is TGTGCCAGCAGGACCACTGCAACAGGGACCTATGGCTACACCTTC.

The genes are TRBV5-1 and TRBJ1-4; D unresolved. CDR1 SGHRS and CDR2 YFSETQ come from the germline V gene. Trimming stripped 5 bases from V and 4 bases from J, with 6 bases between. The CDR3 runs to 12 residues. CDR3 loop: CASSGYNEKLFF. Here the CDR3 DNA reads TGCGCCAGCAGTGGCTATAATGAAAAACTGTTTTTT.

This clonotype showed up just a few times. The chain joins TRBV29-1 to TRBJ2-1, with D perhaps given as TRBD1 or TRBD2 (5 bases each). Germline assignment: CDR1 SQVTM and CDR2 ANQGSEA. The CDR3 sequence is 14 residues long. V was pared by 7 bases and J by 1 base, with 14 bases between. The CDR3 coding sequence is TGCAGCGGGGACCGGGACGGTTCCTACAATGAGCAGTTCTTC. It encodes CSGDRDGSYNEQFF.

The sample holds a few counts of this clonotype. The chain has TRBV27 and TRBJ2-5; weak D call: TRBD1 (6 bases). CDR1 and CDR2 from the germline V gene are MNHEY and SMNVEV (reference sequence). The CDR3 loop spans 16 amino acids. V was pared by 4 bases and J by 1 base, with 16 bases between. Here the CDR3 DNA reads TGTGCCAGCAGTTCGAAAAGACAGGTGCCCCAAGAGACCCAGTACTTC. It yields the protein CASSSKRQVPQETQYF.

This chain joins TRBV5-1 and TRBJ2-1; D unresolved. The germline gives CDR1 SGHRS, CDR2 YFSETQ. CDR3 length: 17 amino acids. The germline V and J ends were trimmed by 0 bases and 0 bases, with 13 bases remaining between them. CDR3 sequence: CASSLASRASSYNEQFF. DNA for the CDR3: TGCGCCAGCAGCTTGGCTTCTAGGGCCAGCTCCTACAATGAGCAGTTCTTC.

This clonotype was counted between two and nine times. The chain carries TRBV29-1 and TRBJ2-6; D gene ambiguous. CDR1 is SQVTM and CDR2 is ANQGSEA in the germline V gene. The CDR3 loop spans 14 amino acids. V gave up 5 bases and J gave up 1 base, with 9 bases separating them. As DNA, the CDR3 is TGCAGCGTTCCCCAGGATTCTGGGGCCAACGTCCTGACTTTC. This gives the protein CSVPQDSGANVLTF.

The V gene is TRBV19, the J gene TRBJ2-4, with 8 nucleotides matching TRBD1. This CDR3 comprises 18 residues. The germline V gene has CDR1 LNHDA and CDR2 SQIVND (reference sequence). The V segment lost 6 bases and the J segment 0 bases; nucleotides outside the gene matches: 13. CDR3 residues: CASSAPDRALLAKNIQYF. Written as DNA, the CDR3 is TGTGCCAGTAGCGCCCCGGACAGGGCATTACTAGCCAAAAACATTCAGTACTTC.

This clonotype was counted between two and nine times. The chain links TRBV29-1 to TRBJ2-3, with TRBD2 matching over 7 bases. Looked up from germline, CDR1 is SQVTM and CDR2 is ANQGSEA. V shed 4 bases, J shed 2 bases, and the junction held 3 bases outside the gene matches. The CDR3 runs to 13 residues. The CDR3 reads CSVGGGYTDTQYF. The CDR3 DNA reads TGCAGCGTTGGGGGGGGGTACACAGATACGCAGTATTTT.

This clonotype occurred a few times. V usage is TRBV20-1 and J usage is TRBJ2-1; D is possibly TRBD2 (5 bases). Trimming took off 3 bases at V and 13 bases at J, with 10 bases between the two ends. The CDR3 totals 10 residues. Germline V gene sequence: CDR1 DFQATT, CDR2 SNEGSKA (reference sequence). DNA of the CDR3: TGCAGTGCTAGGGAGGAGACCCAGTTCTTC. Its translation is CSAREETQFF.

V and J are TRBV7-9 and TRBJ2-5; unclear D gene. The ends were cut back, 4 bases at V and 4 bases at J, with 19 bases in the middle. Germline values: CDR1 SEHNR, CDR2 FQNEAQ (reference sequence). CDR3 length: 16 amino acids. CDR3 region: CASSSIWVVRAETQYF. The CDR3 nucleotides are TGTGCCAGCAGCTCCATATGGGTAGTCCGGGCAGAGACCCAGTACTTC.

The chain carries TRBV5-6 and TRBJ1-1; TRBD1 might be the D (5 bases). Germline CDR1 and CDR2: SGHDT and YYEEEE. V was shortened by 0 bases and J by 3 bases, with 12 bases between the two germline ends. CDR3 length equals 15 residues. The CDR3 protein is CASSLGHGGDTEAFF. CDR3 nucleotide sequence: TGTGCCAGCAGCTTGGGACACGGAGGGGACACTGAAGCTTTCTTT.

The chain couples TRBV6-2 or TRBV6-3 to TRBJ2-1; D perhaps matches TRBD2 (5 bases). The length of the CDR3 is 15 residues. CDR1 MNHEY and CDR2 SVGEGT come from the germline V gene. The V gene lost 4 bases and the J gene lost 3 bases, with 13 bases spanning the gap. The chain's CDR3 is CASSSPSTIYNEQFF. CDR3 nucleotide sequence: TGTGCCAGCAGTTCCCCCTCGACTATCTACAATGAGCAGTTCTTC.